Listed below are T cell receptor beta chains from one sample, sequenced in a study of immune heterogeneity within non-small cell lung tumors. One entry per CDR3 protein, called by TCRdb with MiXCR from the multiplex PCR reads. The sample includes roughly 10,000 distinct CDR3 sequences, around a quarter of them seen just once. The specimen was lung tumor tissue. Receptor source: a woman aged 45 to 65 with non-small cell lung cancer. Each CDR3 is given with its conserved first and last residue. Each record gives: D gene, clone size, CDR3 length, J gene, V gene, CDR3 protein, CDR3 DNA. D genes are given only for firm matches. Clone size is stated in some rows and not others, as once, few, many or a class when expanded.

>NA|few|15|TRBJ2-1|TRBV5-1
CASSLVGGTYNEQFF
TGCGCCAGCAGCTTGGTTGGCGGTACCTACAATGAGCAGTTCTTC
>TRBD1|many|14|TRBJ2-2|TRBV7-8
CASNRGPNTGELFF
TGTGCCAGCAACAGGGGGCCGAACACCGGGGAGCTGTTTTTT
>NA|many|14|TRBJ2-7|TRBV6-1
CASSELDTGYEQYF
TGTGCCAGCAGTGAATTGGACACTGGCTACGAGCAGTACTTC
>NA|once|17|TRBJ1-3|TRBV7-8
CASSRSLGQTSGNTIYF
TGTGCCAGCAGCCGGTCCCTTGGACAAACCTCTGGAAACACCATATATTTT
>TRBD1|few|14|TRBJ2-5|TRBV5-6
CASSFGQGQETQYF
TGTGCCAGCAGCTTCGGACAGGGCCAAGAGACCCAGTACTTC
>NA|NA|14|TRBJ1-3|TRBV6-2/TRBV6-3
CASSPQNSGNTIYF
TGTGCCAGCAGCCCCCAAAACTCTGGAAACACCATATATTTT
>NA|medium-sized|15|TRBJ2-7|TRBV9
CASSVDPGITYEQYF
TGTGCCAGCAGCGTAGATCCGGGAATAACCTACGAGCAGTACTTC
>NA|once|14|TRBJ2-7|TRBV5-8
CVSSLWGLTYDQYF
TGTGTCAGCAGCCTGTGGGGACTCACCTACGATCAGTACTTC
>TRBD2|many|16|TRBJ2-1|TRBV5-1
CASSPSKREGRNEQFF
TGCGCCAGCAGCCCCAGTAAGCGGGAGGGCAGGAATGAGCAGTTCTTC
>NA|many|13|TRBJ2-1|TRBV4-1
CASSQETNNEQFF
TGCGCCAGCAGCCAAGAGACAAACAATGAGCAGTTCTTC
>NA|many|13|TRBJ1-5|TRBV12-3/TRBV12-4
CASSFGGWQPQHF
TGTGCCAGCAGTTTTGGGGGTTGGCAGCCCCAGCATTTT
>NA|medium-sized|16|TRBJ1-1|TRBV4-1
CASSPQGLGGNTEAFF
TGCGCCAGCAGCCCCCAGGGCCTAGGTGGGAACACTGAAGCTTTCTTT
>TRBD1|many|15|TRBJ1-6|TRBV28
CASSLGDRDNSPLHF
TGTGCCAGCAGTTTAGGGGACAGAGATAATTCACCCCTCCACTTT
>TRBD2|many|16|TRBJ2-3|TRBV6-1
CASSWTSGGAGDTQYF
TGTGCCAGCAGCTGGACTAGCGGGGGGGCCGGGGATACGCAGTATTTT
>NA|many|14|TRBJ1-1|TRBV29-1
CSVSKTRMNTEAFF
TGCAGCGTAAGTAAAACCAGGATGAACACTGAAGCTTTCTTT
>NA|NA|14|TRBJ1-6|TRBV3-1
CASSQRVTNSPLHF
TGTGCCAGCAGCCAACGGGTTACTAATTCACCCCTCCACTTT
>NA|many|16|TRBJ1-4|TRBV6-1
CASSGGIGGGVEKLFF
TGTGCCAGCAGTGGGGGAATCGGGGGCGGCGTAGAAAAACTGTTTTTT
>NA|medium-sized|13|TRBJ2-7|TRBV11-3
CASSLPGLYEQYF
TGTGCCAGCAGCTTACCAGGGCTCTACGAGCAGTACTTC
>NA|NA|16|TRBJ1-2|TRBV10-3
CAISELMPWGKDGYTF
TGTGCCATCAGTGAGTTAATGCCATGGGGTAAGGATGGCTACACCTTC
>NA|NA|14|TRBJ1-2|TRBV6-1
CASGGGARGYGYTF
TGTGCCAGTGGGGGGGGCGCGAGGGGCTATGGCTACACCTTC
>NA|NA|15|TRBJ1-3|TRBV5-8
CASSALHKAGNTIYF
TGTGCCAGCAGTGCCCTTCACAAAGCTGGAAACACCATATATTTT
>TRBD2|many|17|TRBJ2-6|TRBV27
CASRPGLAYSGANVLTF
TGTGCCAGCAGGCCGGGACTAGCCTACTCTGGGGCCAACGTCCTGACTTTC
>TRBD2|many|14|TRBJ2-7|TRBV6-1
CASRVSLAAYEQYF
TGTGCCAGCAGGGTCTCTCTAGCGGCGTACGAGCAGTACTTC
>NA|many|12|TRBJ1-4|TRBV20-1
CSASRTNEKLFF
TGCAGTGCTAGCAGAACTAATGAAAAACTGTTTTTT
>NA|NA|13|TRBJ1-6|TRBV2
CASQRAVESPLHF
TGTGCCAGCCAGCGGGCAGTAGAATCACCCCTCCACTTT
>TRBD1|large|13|TRBJ1-1|TRBV20-1
CSEGGQGNTEAFF
TGCAGTGAGGGGGGACAGGGGAACACTGAAGCTTTCTTT
>NA|NA|15|TRBJ1-5|TRBV19
CASSIEMGIFQPQHF
TGTGCCAGTAGTATAGAAATGGGAATCTTCCAGCCCCAGCATTTT
>NA|many|14|TRBJ1-1|TRBV6-1
CASSGMTGGTEAFF
TGTGCCAGCAGCGGCATGACAGGAGGCACTGAAGCTTTCTTT
>NA|few|17|TRBJ1-6|TRBV28
CASSFFDRSSYNSPLHF
TGTGCCAGCAGTTTCTTCGACAGGAGCTCCTATAATTCACCCCTCCACTTT
>TRBD2|few|16|TRBJ2-1|TRBV5-1
CARSPSKREGRNEQFF
TGCGCCAGAAGCCCCAGTAAGCGGGAGGGCAGGAATGAGCAGTTCTTC
>NA|few|15|TRBJ2-5|TRBV14
CASSPLKGGKETQYF
TGTGCCAGCAGTCCCTTAAAAGGGGGAAAAGAGACCCAGTACTTC
>TRBD1|NA|16|TRBJ2-2|TRBV5-6
CASSLLDRGITGELFF
TGTGCCAGCAGCCTTCTGGACAGGGGGATCACCGGGGAGCTGTTTTTT
>TRBD1|few|17|TRBJ2-3|TRBV19
CASRLRHPGQDTDTQYF
TGTGCCAGTAGGTTAAGACACCCGGGACAGGACACAGATACGCAGTATTTT
>NA|NA|15|TRBJ1-4|TRBV10-3
CAIAENSAVNEKLFF
TGTGCCATCGCCGAAAACAGTGCGGTCAATGAAAAACTGTTTTTT
>TRBD2|few|17|TRBJ2-5|TRBV28
CASSLTILAGETETQYF
TGTGCCAGCAGTTTAACGATCCTAGCGGGAGAGACGGAGACCCAGTACTTC
>NA|medium-sized|12|TRBJ1-1|TRBV20-1
CSASHLDAEAFF
TGCAGTGCGTCTCATCTGGACGCTGAAGCTTTCTTT
>TRBD2|many|14|TRBJ2-7|TRBV6-5
CASSYYRLAREQYF
TGTGCCAGCAGTTACTATAGACTAGCCCGCGAGCAGTACTTC
>NA|NA|14|TRBJ1-6|TRBV4-1
CASSQDRGASPLHF
TGCGCCAGCAGCCAAGATCGCGGGGCTTCACCCCTCCACTTT
>NA|many|16|TRBJ2-2|TRBV2
CASSDGGNKNTGELFF
TGTGCCAGCAGTGATGGAGGGAATAAGAACACCGGGGAGCTGTTTTTT
>TRBD2|medium-sized|14|TRBJ2-7|TRBV18
CASSPLAGVREQYF
TGTGCCAGCTCACCTCTAGCGGGAGTTCGCGAGCAGTACTTC
>NA|NA|14|TRBJ2-7|TRBV19
CASSQRVETYEQYF
TGTGCCAGTAGTCAGCGGGTGGAAACCTACGAGCAGTACTTC
>NA|NA|14|TRBJ2-1|TRBV11-2
CASSSPSATNGQFF
TGTGCCAGCAGCTCTCCCTCGGCCACAAATGGGCAGTTCTTC
>NA|medium-sized|12|TRBJ2-7|TRBV5-1
CASSLAGSEQYF
TGCGCCAGCAGCTTGGCCGGGAGCGAGCAGTACTTC
>NA|medium-sized|14|TRBJ2-2|TRBV27
CASSRAGETGELFF
TGTGCCAGCTCCCGGGCAGGGGAAACCGGGGAGCTGTTTTTT
>TRBD1|many|13|TRBJ1-2|TRBV7-9
CASSTGDRAGYTF
TGTGCCAGCAGCACTGGGGACAGGGCTGGCTACACCTTC
>NA|NA|15|TRBJ2-1|TRBV11-1
CASSSGNVGMNEQFF
TGTGCCAGCAGCAGCGGAAACGTGGGGATGAATGAGCAGTTCTTC
>TRBD2|many|17|TRBJ2-3|TRBV4-2
CASSQAVGSGVRDTQYF
TGTGCCAGCAGCCAAGCGGTGGGTAGCGGGGTACGAGATACGCAGTATTTT
>NA|medium-sized|16|TRBJ2-7|TRBV27
CASQRLLGYRSYEQYF
TGTGCCAGCCAAAGGTTACTGGGGTATCGATCCTACGAGCAGTACTTC
>TRBD1|medium-sized|15|TRBJ1-6|TRBV20-1
CSAGQGLRDNSPLHF
TGCAGTGCTGGACAGGGGCTTAGAGATAATTCACCCCTCCACTTT
>TRBD1|many|15|TRBJ2-3|TRBV5-1
CASSSLTGSTDTQYF
TGCGCCAGCAGCTCTTTGACAGGGTCCACAGATACGCAGTATTTT
>NA|many|16|TRBJ2-1|TRBV7-9
CASSLAFRMTYNEQFF
TGTGCCAGCAGCTTAGCTTTTCGGATGACCTACAATGAGCAGTTCTTC
>NA|many|11|TRBJ2-3|TRBV28
CASSDTDTQYF
TGTGCCAGCAGTGACACAGATACGCAGTATTTT
>NA|NA|16|TRBJ2-1|TRBV20-1
CSARFLLLKNHNEQFF
TGCAGTGCTAGATTCCTACTGCTCAAGAATCACAATGAGCAGTTCTTC
>TRBD2|NA|16|TRBJ2-7|TRBV7-9
CASSLRGLAGAYEQYF
TGTGCCAGCAGCTTACGGGGGCTAGCGGGAGCCTACGAGCAGTACTTC
>TRBD2|NA|14|TRBJ2-3|TRBV20-1
CSAVLAGGTNTQYF
TGCAGTGCTGTCCTAGCGGGAGGCACAAATACGCAGTATTTT
>NA|NA|13|TRBJ2-7|TRBV10-1
CASSETGGMQQYF
TGCGCCAGCAGTGAAACTGGAGGTATGCAGCAGTACTTC
>NA|NA|14|TRBJ2-3|TRBV11-2
CASSLTGTADTQYF
TGTGCCAGCAGCTTAACAGGGACGGCAGATACGCAGTATTTT
>NA|medium-sized|14|TRBJ1-6|TRBV5-1
CASSWTPNNSPLHF
TGCGCCAGCAGCTGGACCCCAAATAATTCACCCCTCCACTTT
>TRBD1|many|14|TRBJ2-2|TRBV7-3
CASSAGTGAGELFF
TGTGCCAGCAGCGCAGGGACAGGTGCCGGGGAGCTGTTTTTT
>NA|many|15|TRBJ2-1|TRBV12-3/TRBV12-4
CASSLGEGPHDEQFF
TGTGCCAGCAGTTTGGGTGAGGGGCCCCATGATGAGCAGTTCTTC